Each of the 30 T cell receptor beta chains below was sequenced from the same sample in a study of T cell responses to AZD1222 COVID-19 vaccine. Only in-frame clones appear in the TCRdb table, and some are missing; sequencing was by immunoSEQ multiplex PCR. The table has just over 90,000 clones, around 87% seen once. The specimen comprised peripheral blood, sampled 28 days after the second AZD1222 dose. The receptors come from an adult who received the AZD1222 COVID-19 vaccine.

This CDR3 is CASSTGRGSSRNEQYF. DNA of the CDR3: TGTGCCAGCAGCACAGGCCGCGGGTCCAGTAGGAACGAGCAGTACTTC. The chain employs TRBV7-8 and TRBJ2-7; D might be TRBD1 or TRBD2, each matching 5 bases. Per germline, CDR1 SGHVS and CDR2 FQNEAQ. The ends were cut back, 5 bases at V and 5 bases at J, with 22 bases in the middle. The length of the CDR3 is 16 residues.

CDR3 DNA sequence: TGTGCCAGCAGCTCTAATAGCAATCAGCCCCAGCATTTT. It translates to CASSSNSNQPQHF. The chain joins TRBV7-6 to TRBJ1-5, with D unclear. V shed 4 bases and J shed 0 bases, with 4 bases lying between them. This CDR3 contains 13 residues. Germline V CDR1 and CDR2: SGHVS, FNYEAQ.

This clone came up a few times. The V gene is TRBV7-8, the J gene TRBJ2-4; TRBD2 might be the D (6 bases). The germline V gene encodes CDR1 SGHVS and CDR2 FQNEAQ. This CDR3 is built from 18 residues. V was clipped by 5 bases and J by 0 bases, with 20 bases between them. CDR3 sequence: CASSASEGGNIAKNIQYF. The CDR3 DNA reads TGTGCCAGCAGCGCGAGCGAGGGCGGGAACATAGCCAAAAACATTCAGTACTTC.

This clone appeared a single time. V usage is TRBV7-2 and J usage is TRBJ1-6; possibly TRBD1 for D (6 bases). Germline V gene sequence: CDR1 SGHTA, CDR2 FQGNSA. The CDR3 spans 13 residues. V was shortened by 5 bases and J by 10 bases, with 12 bases between the two germline ends. CDR3 nucleotide sequence: TGTGCCAGCAGCGGACACAGGGAATCACCCCTCCACTTT. This sequence encodes CASSGHRESPLHF.

The table lists this clone with a count of one. V is TRBV2 and J is TRBJ2-7; D not certain. CDR3 length: 13 residues. V was pared by 6 bases and J by 3 bases, with 12 bases between. The germline CDR1 and CDR2 sequences are SNHLY and FYNNEI. The CDR3 DNA reads as TGTGCCAGCAGGAGTGGGGAAAACTACGAGCAGTACTTC. Residues: CASRSGENYEQYF.

This chain links TRBV11-2 with TRBJ1-1; D gene uncertain. V was cut by 4 bases and J by 0 bases, with 6 bases left in between. The germline V gene encodes CDR1 SGHAT and CDR2 FQNNGV. The CDR3 covers 13 residues. The CDR3 bases are TGTGCCAGCAGCTGGAATATGAACACTGAAGCTTTCTTT. Its translation is CASSWNMNTEAFF. The full variable domain, rest sourced from reference TRBV11-2 and TRBJ1-1, is EAGVAQSPRYKIIEKRQSVAFWCNPISGHATLYWYQQILGQGPKLLIQFQNNGVVDDSQLPKDRFSAERLKGVDSTLKIQPAKLEDSAVYLCASSWNMNTEAFFGQGTRLTVV.

The chain combines TRBV6-5 with TRBJ1-6, with TRBD1 matching 10 bases. V lost 6 bases to trimming and J lost 8 bases; unmatched junction nucleotides: 4. The CDR3 spans 14 residues. In germline, CDR1 is MNHEY, CDR2 SVGAGI. The CDR3 here is CASRTGTGDSPLHF. The CDR3 nucleotides read TGTGCCAGCAGGACCGGGACAGGGGATTCACCCCTCCACTTT.

This clone came up once. This sequence joins TRBV2 and TRBJ1-6; D may be TRBD1 (6 bases). Deletions cut 4 bases from V and 3 bases from J, with 10 bases between. CDR1 is SNHLY and CDR2 is FYNNEI in the germline V gene. The CDR3 consists of 15 residues. This CDR3 is CASSVDSLYNSPLHF. The CDR3, as DNA: TGTGCCAGCAGTGTGGACAGCCTCTATAATTCACCCCTCCACTTT.

V and J are TRBV11-1 and TRBJ1-1; possibly TRBD1 for D (5 bases). This CDR3 is built from 12 residues. The V gene's germline CDR1 is SGHAT and CDR2 FQDESV (reference sequence). V was pared by 1 base and J by 8 bases, with 8 bases between. The CDR3 DNA reads as TGTGCCAGCAGCTTAGAGGGGATCGAAGCTTTCTTT. Protein sequence: CASSLEGIEAFF. Full variable domain (outside the CDR3, taken from reference TRBV11-1 and TRBJ1-1): EAEVAQSPRYKITEKSQAVAFWCDPISGHATLYWYRQILGQGPELLVQFQDESVVDDSQLPKDRFSAERLKGVDSTLKIQPAELGDSAMYLCASSLEGIEAFFGQGTRLTVV.

The chain recombines TRBV25-1 with TRBJ2-4; TRBD2 agrees at 7 bases. Germline trimming cut 5 bases from V and 1 base from J; bases unmatched to any gene: 5. Germline V gene lookup returns CDR1 MGHDK and CDR2 SYGVNS. CDR3 length: 15 residues. The CDR3 region is CASSPYGGAKNIQYF. The CDR3 coding sequence is TGTGCCAGCAGTCCATACGGGGGGGCCAAAAACATTCAGTACTTC.

This chain uses TRBV2 with TRBJ2-7; D might be TRBD2 (6 bases). Trimming removed 7 bases from V and 3 bases from J, with 16 bases in between. Germline assignment: CDR1 SNHLY and CDR2 FYNNEI. The CDR3 totals 14 residues. CDR3 loop: CASTPPGTYYEQYF. The CDR3 coding sequence is TGTGCCAGCACTCCTCCCGGGACTTACTACGAGCAGTACTTC.

The chain joins TRBV7-2 to TRBJ1-2, with D unresolved. Germline assignment: CDR1 SGHTA and CDR2 FQGNSA. The CDR3 consists of 12 residues. V was pared by 0 bases and J by 7 bases, with 6 bases between. As DNA, the CDR3 is TGTGCCAGCAGCTTAGCCTCTTCTGGCTACACCTTC. Encoded protein: CASSLASSGYTF. Filled out from reference TRBV7-2 and TRBJ1-2, the complete variable domain reads GAGVSQSPSNKVTEKGKDVELRCDPISGHTALYWYRQSLGQGLEFLIYFQGNSAPDKSGLPSDRFSAERTGGSVSTLTIQRTQQEDSAVYLCASSLASSGYTFGSGTRLTVV.

The chain has TRBV5-6 and TRBJ2-1; 10 nucleotides align to TRBD2. V lost 4 bases to trimming and J lost 4 bases; unmatched junction nucleotides: 5. Germline V gene data show CDR1 as SGHDT and CDR2 as YYEEEE. There are 15 residues in the CDR3. The CDR3 DNA reads as TGTGCCAGCAGCGAAGGACTAGCGGAATACAATGAGCAGTTCTTC. This gives the protein CASSEGLAEYNEQFF.

The chain employs TRBV5-1 and TRBJ2-7; D might be TRBD1 (7 bases). The CDR3 loop spans 15 amino acids. Germline CDR1 SGHRS, CDR2 YFSETQ. V lost 4 bases and J lost 6, with 20 bases in between. The CDR3: CASSTEVGGQFEQYF. DNA for the CDR3: TGCGCCAGCAGCACGGAGGTGGGGGGACAGTTCGAGCAGTACTTC. The full variable domain, its missing parts supplied by reference TRBV5-1 and TRBJ2-7, is KAGVTQTPRYLIKTRGQQVTLSCSPISGHRSVSWYQQTPGQGLQFLFEYFSETQRNKGNFPGRFSGRQFSNSRSEMNVSTLELGDSALYLCASSTEVGGQFEQYFGPGTRLTVT.

The V and J genes are TRBV9 and TRBJ2-2, with D possibly being TRBD2 (5 bases). Per germline, CDR1 SGDLS and CDR2 YYNGEE. The CDR3 has 17 amino acids. The germline V and J ends were trimmed by 0 bases and 4 bases, with 16 bases remaining between them. The CDR3 is CASSVDGAVRATGELFF. The DNA for the CDR3 is TGTGCCAGCAGCGTAGATGGAGCTGTGAGGGCCACCGGGGAGCTGTTTTTT.

The chain employs TRBV27 and TRBJ1-4, with 8 bases fitting TRBD1. The CDR3 contains 15 residues. The V gene end was trimmed by 5 bases and the J gene end by 7 bases; junction bases not matched to a gene: 9. CDR1 is MNHEY and CDR2 is SMNVEV in the germline V gene (reference sequence). CDR3 DNA: TGTGCCAGCAGTCGCGACAGGGGAGGGAGTGAAAAACTGTTTTTT. This translates into CASSRDRGGSEKLFF.

This chain joins TRBV7-9 and TRBJ1-3; 10 bases align to TRBD1. Germline-derived CDR1 and CDR2 are SEHNR and FQNEAQ (reference sequence). V dropped 2 bases and J dropped 2; count of bases not matched to a gene: 6. The CDR3 runs to 17 residues. The CDR3 spells CASSLTGQGLAGNTIYF. The DNA of the CDR3 is TGTGCCAGCAGCTTAACGGGACAGGGGTTAGCTGGAAACACCATATATTTT.

DNA of the CDR3: TGTGCCAGCAGCTTAGTCAGTGGCTCGGGCTACACCTTC. The encoded protein is CASSLVSGSGYTF. The V gene is TRBV7-9, the J gene TRBJ1-2; D remains unclear. Germline V gene sequence: CDR1 SEHNR, CDR2 FQNEAQ (reference sequence). The CDR3 covers 13 residues. The V and J ends lost 1 base and 8 bases respectively, with 11 bases between them.

V usage is TRBV5-1 and J usage is TRBJ2-1; 8 bases match TRBD1. V lost 4 bases and J lost 8; bases outside the gene matches: 11. The germline V gene encodes CDR1 SGHRS and CDR2 YFSETQ. The CDR3 runs 15 residues. The CDR3 nucleotides read TGCGCCAGCAGCCTGAGGCAGGGGGCTCGAGATGAGCAGTTCTTC. Translated, it gives CASSLRQGARDEQFF.

The chain carries TRBV7-9 and TRBJ2-7, with D maybe TRBD2 (6 bases). The length of the CDR3 is 15 residues. Per germline, CDR1 SEHNR and CDR2 FQNEAQ (reference sequence). The ends were cut back, 4 bases at V and 6 bases at J, with 19 bases in the middle. The chain's CDR3 is CASSSRAPMEGEQYF. CDR3 DNA: TGTGCCAGCAGCTCCCGGGCGCCGATGGAGGGCGAGCAGTACTTC.

The chain carries TRBV9 and TRBJ2-7; 8 bases map to TRBD1. From germline, CDR1 is SGDLS and CDR2 YYNGEE. The V gene end was trimmed by 2 bases and the J gene end by 7 bases; junction bases not matched to a gene: 8. CDR3 length: 14 amino acids. The CDR3 is CASSVDWTGKEQYF. The CDR3 bases are TGTGCCAGCAGCGTCGACTGGACAGGGAAGGAGCAGTACTTC.

This sequence joins TRBV2 and TRBJ1-5; TRBD1 matches at 8 bases. Unmatched junction bases numbered 8, after V lost 4 bases and J lost 6 bases. Germline assignment: CDR1 SNHLY and CDR2 FYNNEI. This CDR3 is 15 amino acids long. CDR3 sequence: CASSADRVILQPQHF. DNA of the CDR3: TGTGCCAGCAGTGCGGACAGGGTAATCCTTCAGCCCCAGCATTTT.

The chain joins TRBV2 to TRBJ1-5; no clear D gene. The length of the CDR3 is 15 residues. Germline V gene lookup returns CDR1 SNHLY and CDR2 FYNNEI. Trimming pared 1 base from V and 0 bases from J, leaving 7 bases between. CDR3 loop: CASSEGQISNQPQHF. In nucleotides, the CDR3 is TGTGCCAGCAGTGAAGGTCAGATTAGCAATCAGCCCCAGCATTTT. The variable domain in full, with the rest retrieved from reference TRBV2 and TRBJ1-5, is EPEVTQTPSHQVTQMGQEVILRCVPISNHLYFYWYRQILGQKVEFLVSFYNNEISEKSEIFDDQFSVERPDGSNFTLKIRSTKLEDSAMYFCASSEGQISNQPQHFGDGTRLSIL.

This clone came up a few times. The chain joins TRBV3-1 (or the pseudogene TRBV3-2) to TRBJ1-1; D gene uncertain. Trimming pared 6 bases from V and 1 base from J, leaving 6 bases between. This CDR3 comprises 12 residues. CDR1 and CDR2 from the germline V gene are LGHDT and YNNKEL (reference sequence). CDR3 loop: CASRDPNTEAFF. The CDR3 nucleotides are TGTGCCAGCAGAGATCCGAACACTGAAGCTTTCTTT.

J is TRBJ1-6 and V is TRBV5-1, with D possibly TRBD1 on 5 matching bases. The germline CDR1 and CDR2 sequences are SGHRS and YFSETQ. V was cut by 4 bases and J by 7 bases, with 15 bases left in between. The CDR3 extends over 15 amino acids. CDR3 nucleotides: TGCGCCAGCAGCCCAGGATGGGACGGAAATTCACCCCTCCACTTT. This encodes CASSPGWDGNSPLHF.

The gene calls are TRBV5-6 and TRBJ2-1, with a weak D call TRBD1 (6 bases). Trimming stripped 3 bases from V and 4 bases from J, with 8 bases between. The CDR3 spans 13 residues. Germline V CDR1 and CDR2: SGHDT, YYEEEE. The CDR3 protein is CASSWTAYNEQFF. CDR3 sequence (DNA): TGTGCCAGCAGCTGGACAGCGTACAATGAGCAGTTCTTC. Drawing the rest from reference TRBV5-6 and TRBJ2-1, the complete variable domain is DAGVTQSPTHLIKTRGQQVTLRCSPKSGHDTVSWYQQALGQGPQFIFQYYEEEERQRGNFPDRFSGHQFPNYSSELNVNALLLGDSALYLCASSWTAYNEQFFGPGTRLTVL.

This chain joins TRBV29-1 and TRBJ1-2; maybe TRBD1 (5 bases). V shed 0 bases and J shed 9 bases, with 5 bases lying between them. The CDR3 loop spans 10 amino acids. The germline gives CDR1 SQVTM, CDR2 ANQGSEA. This CDR3 is CSVEEGRYTF. CDR3 bases: TGCAGCGTTGAAGAGGGGCGCTACACCTTC.

This chain connects TRBV27 to TRBJ2-5, with D unresolved. V shed 9 bases and J shed 4 bases, with 12 bases lying between them. The germline V gene has CDR1 MNHEY and CDR2 SMNVEV (reference sequence). This CDR3 is built from 12 residues. The CDR3 region is CASGSVIETQYF. The CDR3, as DNA: TGTGCCAGTGGGTCCGTGATAGAGACCCAGTACTTC.

V is TRBV3-1 (or the pseudogene TRBV3-2) and J is TRBJ2-1; 7 bases match TRBD2. The junction had 3 bases not matched to a gene; V was cut back by 1 base and J by 9 bases. CDR3 length equals 13 residues. Looked up from germline, CDR1 is LGHDT and CDR2 is YNNKEL (reference sequence). The CDR3 protein is CASSQVGGGEQFF. The CDR3 DNA reads TGTGCCAGCAGCCAAGTTGGGGGGGGTGAGCAGTTCTTC.

The chain joins TRBV5-1 to TRBJ1-1; D perhaps matches TRBD1 (5 bases). The germline V gene encodes CDR1 SGHRS and CDR2 YFSETQ. The CDR3 spans 16 residues. Trimming pared 3 bases from V and 1 base from J, leaving 16 bases between. The CDR3: CASSWDRVAKNTEAFF. Written as DNA, the CDR3 is TGCGCCAGCAGCTGGGACCGGGTCGCGAAGAACACTGAAGCTTTCTTT.